Shown below are 23 T cell receptor beta chains from a single sample sequenced in a study of T cell responses to AZD1222 COVID-19 vaccine (TCRdb year 2021). The library was obtained by the immunoSEQ multiplex PCR assay. TCRdb re-hosts the immuneACCESS table, in-frame sequences only. Its copies lack some clones; in the studies checked, an unresolved V gene accounts for under half of them, and the cause for the rest is not known. This sample holds about 110,000 clones; just over 90% were observed only once. About 6.8% of the sample is taken by the ten largest. In light of the paper, this sample's time point label describes: about 28 days (+/-7) after the second vaccine dose. The material sequenced was peripheral blood, taken 28 days after the second AZD1222 dose. The receptors originated from an adult who received the AZD1222 COVID-19 vaccine.

V usage is TRBV5-1 and J usage is TRBJ2-5, with a possible D match to TRBD2 (6 bases). V dropped 5 bases and J dropped 2 bases, with 13 bases sitting between them. This CDR3 has 14 amino acids. Germline V lookup: CDR1 SGHRS, CDR2 YFSETQ. The CDR3: CASRTGRGQETQYF. DNA of the CDR3: TGCGCCAGCAGAACGGGGCGGGGTCAAGAGACCCAGTACTTC.

This clone has only a few counts. The gene calls are TRBV4-3 and TRBJ2-7, with D unclear. Per germline, CDR1 LGHNA and CDR2 YSLEER. This CDR3 has 16 residues. The V gene lost 0 bases and the J gene lost 6 bases, with 18 bases spanning the gap. The CDR3 loop reads CASSQDLRVFRLEQYF. CDR3 nucleotide sequence: TGCGCCAGCAGCCAAGATCTTCGTGTATTTCGGCTCGAGCAGTACTTC.

This chain connects TRBV7-2 to TRBJ2-7; 13 bases agree with TRBD2. V was pared by 4 bases and J by 6 bases, with 6 bases of the junction left unmatched. Germline V gene sequence: CDR1 SGHTA, CDR2 FQGNSA. This CDR3 spans 15 amino acids. The DNA of the CDR3 is TGTGCCAGCAGCTCCGGACTAGCGGGAGAGGGCGAGCAGTACTTC. It translates to CASSSGLAGEGEQYF.

This clone was observed a few times. J is TRBJ1-4 and V is TRBV2; D is unclear. The CDR3 is 13 amino acids. Per germline, CDR1 SNHLY and CDR2 FYNNEI. The V end was cut by 7 bases, the J end by 11 bases, with 17 bases between. The CDR3 sequence: CASNVREREKLFF. For the CDR3, the DNA is TGTGCCAGCAATGTAAGGGAAAGGGAGAAACTGTTTTTT.

This sequence joins TRBV28 and TRBJ1-2; 11 nucleotides line up with TRBD1. Trimming removed 2 bases from V and 5 bases from J; junction bases left unmatched: 4. The CDR3 spans 15 residues. Germline V CDR1 and CDR2: MDHEN, SYDVKM. Written as DNA, the CDR3 is TGTGCCAGCAGTTTAGGGACAGGGGGGCCTTATGGCTACACCTTC. It is translated as CASSLGTGGPYGYTF.

The rearrangement joins TRBV5-1 to TRBJ1-6, with D hard to call. Trimming pared 0 bases from V and 5 bases from J, leaving 6 bases between. The germline V gene encodes CDR1 SGHRS and CDR2 YFSETQ. The length of the CDR3 is 14 residues. CDR3 DNA: TGCGCCAGCAGCTTGGGAGTGAATAATTCACCCCTCCACTTT. Translated, it gives CASSLGVNNSPLHF.

The chain has TRBV6-4 and TRBJ2-1; TRBD2 agrees at 12 bases. The CDR3 covers 16 residues. The J segment lost 3 bases and the V segment lost 4 bases, leaving 4 bases of the junction unmatched. Germline V gene data show CDR1 as MRHNA and CDR2 as SNTAGT. CDR3 sequence reads: CASSGLAGARYNEQFF. In nucleotides, the CDR3 is TGTGCCAGCAGTGGACTAGCGGGGGCCCGCTACAATGAGCAGTTCTTC.

The V gene is TRBV5-1, the J gene TRBJ2-1, with TRBD2 matching 14 bases. The CDR3 sequence is 17 residues long. The J segment lost 12 bases and the V segment lost 2 bases, leaving 13 bases of the junction unmatched. CDR1 is SGHRS and CDR2 is YFSETQ in the germline V gene. This CDR3 is CASSLPGLAGATIGQFF. The CDR3 DNA follows: TGCGCCAGCAGCTTACCGGGACTAGCGGGAGCTACAATAGGGCAGTTCTTC.

V is TRBV4-1 and J is TRBJ1-5, with unresolved D. The germline V and J ends were trimmed by 4 bases and 3 bases, with 13 bases remaining between them. The germline CDR1 and CDR2 sequences are MGHRA and YSYEKL. This CDR3 is 15 amino acids long. The CDR3 here is CASSPGEGPNQPQHF. CDR3 nucleotide sequence: TGCGCCAGCAGCCCCGGGGAGGGCCCCAATCAGCCCCAGCATTTT.

V and J are TRBV5-6 and TRBJ1-5, with TRBD1 identical over 8 bases. The CDR3 spans 15 residues. The V gene's germline CDR1 is SGHDT and CDR2 YYEEEE. Trimming at V came to 5 bases and at J to 2 bases, leaving 6 bases not matched to a gene. In DNA form, the CDR3 reads TGTGCCAGCAGTTTCGGGACAGGTGGCAATCAGCCCCAGCATTTT. It is translated as CASSFGTGGNQPQHF.

The rearrangement uses TRBV21-1 and TRBJ1-5; TRBD1, the table's D call, lacks a check against the DNA. TRBV21-1 is a known pseudogene. The CDR3 is 16 residues long. The chain's CDR3 is CASRDGDRNSNQPQHF. The DNA of the CDR3 is TGTGCCAGCAGAGATGGGGACAGGAATAGCAATCAGCCCCAGCATTTT.

The gene calls are TRBV9 and TRBJ2-1; TRBD2 agrees at 11 bases. The ends lost 2 bases at V and 7 bases at J; junction bases unmatched: 8. The CDR3 consists of 16 residues. Germline loops: CDR1 SGDLS, CDR2 YYNGEE. The CDR3 DNA follows: TGTGCCAGCAGCGTCTTAGCGGGGGGGCCCATAAATGAGCAGTTCTTC. It is translated as CASSVLAGGPINEQFF.

This clone was found once. The chain has TRBV27 and TRBJ1-2, with D tentatively TRBD1 (5 bases). Germline V gene sequence: CDR1 MNHEY, CDR2 SMNVEV (reference sequence). This CDR3 has 14 residues. Trimming stripped 7 bases from V and 5 bases from J, with 17 bases between. The CDR3 DNA is TGTGCCAGCACCTCCTGGGGGGGAGGATATGGCTACACCTTC. Its translation is CASTSWGGGYGYTF.

The chain carries TRBV7-9 and TRBJ1-1, with 9 bases that match TRBD1. Germline V gene lookup returns CDR1 SEHNR and CDR2 FQNEAQ (reference sequence). The CDR3 is 14 amino acids. Trimming cost V 4 bases and J 6 bases; bases outside gene matches: 6. The chain's CDR3 is CASSSTGGLAEAFF. CDR3 DNA sequence: TGTGCCAGCAGCTCAACAGGGGGCCTAGCTGAAGCTTTCTTT.

This chain joins TRBV5-5 and TRBJ1-1, with no clear D. V shed 0 bases and J shed 1 base, with 4 bases lying between them. Germline V gives CDR1 SGHKS, CDR2 YYEKEE (reference sequence). The CDR3 runs to 13 residues. The chain's CDR3 is CASSLAGNTEAFF. The DNA of the CDR3 is TGTGCCAGCAGCTTGGCCGGGAACACTGAAGCTTTCTTT.

This sequence joins TRBV7-9 and TRBJ2-5; D gene ambiguous. V was cut by 3 bases and J by 3 bases, with 5 bases left in between. CDR1 and CDR2 (germline): SEHNR, FQNEAQ (reference sequence). The CDR3 contains 12 residues. The CDR3 loop reads CASSFTEETQYF. The CDR3 DNA reads TGTGCCAGCAGCTTTACAGAAGAGACCCAGTACTTC.

The V and J genes are TRBV5-8 and TRBJ2-1; tentative D call: TRBD2 (5 bases). This CDR3 region has 15 residues. The V end was cut by 3 bases, the J end by 4 bases, with 14 bases between. Germline V gives CDR1 SGHTS, CDR2 YDEGEE. This CDR3 reads CASSSPPRGYNEQFF. Here the CDR3 DNA reads TGTGCCAGCAGCTCACCGCCACGGGGATACAATGAGCAGTTCTTC.

The V gene is TRBV24-1, the J gene TRBJ2-3; D is uncertain. V was clipped by 5 bases and J by 4 bases, with 3 bases between them. The germline V gene encodes CDR1 KGHDR and CDR2 SFDVKD. The CDR3 extends over 11 amino acids. CDR3 coding DNA: TGTGCCACCAGTGGAGCAGATACGCAGTATTTT. It is translated as CATSGADTQYF.

This clone was observed once. The chain uses TRBV7-9 and TRBJ2-7; weak D call: TRBD1 (5 bases). V was clipped by 1 base and J by 7 bases, with 17 bases between them. Germline CDR1 is SEHNR and CDR2 is FQNEAQ (reference sequence). CDR3 length: 15 amino acids. The CDR3 DNA is TGTGCCAGCAGCTTAGTTCCAGGGTTGGTAAGGGAGCAGTACTTC. This sequence encodes CASSLVPGLVREQYF.

This chain links TRBV12-3 or TRBV12-4 with TRBJ2-5, with 8 bases lining up with TRBD2. J was trimmed by 7 bases and V by 6 bases; bases with no gene match: 7. CDR3 size: 13 residues. The CDR3 here is CASRVGLGATQYF. The CDR3 DNA is TGTGCCAGCAGGGTGGGACTAGGAGCGACCCAGTACTTC.

This chain uses TRBV10-3 with TRBJ2-2, with TRBD1 matching 10 bases. The CDR3 totals 18 residues. Germline V gene sequence: CDR1 ENHRY, CDR2 SYGVKD. J gave up 0 bases and V 5 bases, and 9 bases lay outside the gene matches. The CDR3 DNA reads TGTGCCATCAGTCCGGGACAGGGGAGGGATCCGAACACCGGGGAGCTGTTTTTT. Protein sequence: CAISPGQGRDPNTGELFF.

The count of this clone is one. The chain combines TRBV6-4 with TRBJ1-2, with a tentative D call TRBD1 (5 bases). Germline assignment: CDR1 MRHNA and CDR2 SNTAGT. CDR3 length: 14 amino acids. V was cut by 5 bases and J by 2 bases, with 12 bases left in between. The CDR3 is CASSLGRGNYGYTF. The CDR3 DNA reads TGTGCCAGCAGTTTAGGACGGGGCAACTATGGCTACACCTTC.

For the CDR3, the DNA is TGCAGTGCCGGACAGGGCAACATTCAGTACTTC. This gives the protein CSAGQGNIQYF. The rearrangement uses TRBV20-1 and TRBJ2-4; 8 positions agree with TRBD1. V gave up 6 bases and J gave up 7 bases; unmatched junction bases: 2. The CDR3 is 11 amino acids. The germline CDR1 and CDR2 sequences are DFQATT and SNEGSKA (reference sequence).